This T cell receptor (beta chain) is drawn from a study of blood T cell repertoires in COVID-19. CDR1 is MNHEY, CDR2 SMNVEV, per germline (reference sequence). Trimming cost V 2 bases and J 4 bases, with 14 bases left between them. This CDR3 has 16 amino acids. Profiled with immunoSEQ multiplex PCR; TCRdb holds only in-frame clones, not every one. In the table there are about 410,000 clones, over 75% of which are singletons. The sequence was collected from a woman between 40 and 55 years old with COVID-19, enrolled during active disease. The gene calls are TRBV27 and TRBJ2-2; D may be TRBD2 (6 bases). The sequencing sample was made of peripheral blood. As DNA, the CDR3 is TGTGCCAGCAGTTTACCCCCGGGACTTGGCACCGGGGAGCTGTTTTTT. Its protein product is CASSLPPGLGTGELFF.